This TCR beta chain is from a study of CD8 T cells in ankylosing spondylitis. The study's findings and limits: Ankylosing spondylitis blood seemed to carry a telltale TCR beta motif made of several highly homologous variants.

V was shortened by 7 bases and J by 4 bases, with 20 bases between the two germline ends. Germline values: CDR1 ENHRY, CDR2 SYGVKD. This CDR3 is 15 amino acids long. This clonotype was observed many times. Its target is not known. The TCR beta libraries were generated through quantitative 5'-RACE incorporating molecular barcodes. TCRdb recomputed calls from the 5' RACE reads with MiXCR, one row per CDR3 protein. The data contain under 850,000 distinct CDR3 sequences, around 20% of them singletons. This chain connects TRBV10-3 to TRBJ2-7; the D gene is possibly TRBD2 (6 bases). This clonotype originated in a male donor with ankylosing spondylitis. Material: blood, either unsorted or a sorted T cell fraction (not recorded which). CDR3 residues: CAINSPGTSLYEQYF. The DNA for the CDR3 is TGTGCCATCAATTCCCCCGGGACTTCTTTATACGAGCAGTACTTC.